This T cell receptor beta chain stems from a study of blood T cell repertoires in COVID-19. The overall study: Samples taken during acute and convalescent COVID-19 were collected in the United States, Italy and Spain. PBMCs, B-cell-depleted T cells, or T cells were the source of the cDNA or gDNA that made up the material.

CDR1 and CDR2 (germline): MDHEN, SYDVKM. J lost 6 bases, V lost 0 bases, and 2 bases had no gene match. CDR3 length equals 14 residues. Study processing details: Reference gene primer amplification in the assay estimated nucleated cell counts. This table comes from immunoSEQ multiplex PCR, and its TCRdb copy is limited to in-frame clones, with some not included. D and trimming were read from the DNA, whereas the V and J calls and clone size are those reported in that table. This table has some 62,000 clones, roughly four fifths appearing once. The sequencing sample was made of peripheral blood. The sequence came from a human donor in a cohort sampled during active COVID-19. The chain uses TRBV28 and TRBJ1-1; TRBD1 matches 9 bases. CDR3 sequence reads: CASSLWGQGAEAFF. CDR3 sequence (DNA): TGTGCCAGCAGTTTATGGGGACAGGGAGCTGAAGCTTTCTTT.